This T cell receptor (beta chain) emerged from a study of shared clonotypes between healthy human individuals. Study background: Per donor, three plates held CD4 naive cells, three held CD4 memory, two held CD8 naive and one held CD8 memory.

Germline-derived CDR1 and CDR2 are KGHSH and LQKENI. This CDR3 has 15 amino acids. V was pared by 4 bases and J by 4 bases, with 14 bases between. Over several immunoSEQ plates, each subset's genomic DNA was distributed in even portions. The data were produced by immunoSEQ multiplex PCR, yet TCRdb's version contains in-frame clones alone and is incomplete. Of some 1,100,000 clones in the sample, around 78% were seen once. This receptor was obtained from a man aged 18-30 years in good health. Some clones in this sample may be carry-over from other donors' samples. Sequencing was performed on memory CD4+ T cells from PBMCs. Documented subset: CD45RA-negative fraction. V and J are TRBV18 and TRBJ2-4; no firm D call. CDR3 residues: CASSQYMVQKNIQYF. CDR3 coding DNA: TGTGCCAGCTCACAGTACATGGTCCAAAAAAACATTCAGTACTTC.